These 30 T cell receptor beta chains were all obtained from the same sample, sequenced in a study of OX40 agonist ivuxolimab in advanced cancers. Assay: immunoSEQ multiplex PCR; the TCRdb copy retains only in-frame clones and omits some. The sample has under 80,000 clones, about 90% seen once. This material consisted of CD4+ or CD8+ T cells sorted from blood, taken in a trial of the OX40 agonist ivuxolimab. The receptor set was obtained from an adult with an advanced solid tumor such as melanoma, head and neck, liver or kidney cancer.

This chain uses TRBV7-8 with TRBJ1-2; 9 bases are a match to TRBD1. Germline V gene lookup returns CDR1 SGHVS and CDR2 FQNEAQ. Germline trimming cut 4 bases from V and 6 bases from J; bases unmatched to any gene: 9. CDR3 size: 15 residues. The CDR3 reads CASSYRDREVHGYTF. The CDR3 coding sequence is TGTGCCAGCAGCTACCGGGACAGGGAAGTCCATGGCTACACCTTC.

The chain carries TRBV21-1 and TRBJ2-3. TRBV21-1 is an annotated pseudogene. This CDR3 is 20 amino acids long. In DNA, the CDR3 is TGTGCCAGCAGCTCCACAATGGAGGGGGATGGAGGCGCCCCCACAGATACGCAGTATTTT. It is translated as CASSSTMEGDGGAPTDTQYF.

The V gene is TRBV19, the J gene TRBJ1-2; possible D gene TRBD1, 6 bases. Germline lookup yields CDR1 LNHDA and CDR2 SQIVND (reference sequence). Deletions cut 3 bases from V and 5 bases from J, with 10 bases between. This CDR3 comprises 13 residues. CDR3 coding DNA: TGTGCCAGTAGTATTCCTACAGGGTATGGCTACACCTTC. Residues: CASSIPTGYGYTF.

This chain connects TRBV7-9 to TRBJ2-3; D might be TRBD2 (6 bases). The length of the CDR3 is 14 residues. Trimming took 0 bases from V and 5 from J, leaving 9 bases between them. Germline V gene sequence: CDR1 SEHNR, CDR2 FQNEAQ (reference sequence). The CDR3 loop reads CASSLAPEGDTQYF. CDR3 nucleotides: TGTGCCAGCAGCTTAGCACCGGAGGGAGATACGCAGTATTTT.

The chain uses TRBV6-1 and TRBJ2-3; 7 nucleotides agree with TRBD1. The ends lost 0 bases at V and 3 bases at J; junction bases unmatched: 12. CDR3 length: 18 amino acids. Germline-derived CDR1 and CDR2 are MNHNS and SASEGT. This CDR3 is CASSEALGTGAATDTQYF. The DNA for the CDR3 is TGTGCCAGCAGTGAAGCCTTAGGAACAGGGGCTGCGACAGATACGCAGTATTTT.

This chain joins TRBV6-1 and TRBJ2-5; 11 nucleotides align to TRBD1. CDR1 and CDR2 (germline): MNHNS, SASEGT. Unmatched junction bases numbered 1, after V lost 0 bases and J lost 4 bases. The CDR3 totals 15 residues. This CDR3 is CASSEAGQGGETQYF. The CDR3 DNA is TGTGCCAGCAGTGAAGCGGGACAGGGGGGAGAGACCCAGTACTTC.

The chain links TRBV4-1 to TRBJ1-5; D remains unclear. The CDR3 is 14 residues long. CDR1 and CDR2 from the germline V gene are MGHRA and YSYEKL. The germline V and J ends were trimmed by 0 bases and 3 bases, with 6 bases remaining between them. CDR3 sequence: CASSQDSYNQPQHF. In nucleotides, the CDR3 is TGCGCCAGCAGCCAAGATAGCTACAATCAGCCCCAGCATTTT.

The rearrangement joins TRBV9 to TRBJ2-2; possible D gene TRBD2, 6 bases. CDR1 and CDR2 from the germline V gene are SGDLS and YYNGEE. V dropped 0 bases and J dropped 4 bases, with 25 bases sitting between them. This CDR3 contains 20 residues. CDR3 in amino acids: CASSVEVASARGWSTGELFF. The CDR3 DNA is TGTGCCAGCAGCGTAGAAGTCGCTAGCGCCCGGGGGTGGAGCACCGGGGAGCTGTTTTTT.

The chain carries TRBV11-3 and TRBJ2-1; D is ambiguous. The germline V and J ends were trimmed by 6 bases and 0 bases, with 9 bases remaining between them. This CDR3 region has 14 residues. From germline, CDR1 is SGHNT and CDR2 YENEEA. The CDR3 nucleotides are TGTGCCAGCAGGGCCGACAACTCCTACAATGAGCAGTTCTTC. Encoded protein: CASRADNSYNEQFF.

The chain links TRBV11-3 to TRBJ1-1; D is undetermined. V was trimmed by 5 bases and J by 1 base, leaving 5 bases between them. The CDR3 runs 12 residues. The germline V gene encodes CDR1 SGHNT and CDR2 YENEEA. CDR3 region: CASSGKNTEAFF. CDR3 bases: TGTGCCAGCAGCGGAAAGAACACTGAAGCTTTCTTT.

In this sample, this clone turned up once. CDR3 sequence reads: CASSLLAQSYNEQFF. The CDR3 coding sequence is TGCGCCAGCAGCTTGCTAGCTCAGTCCTACAATGAGCAGTTCTTC. The gene calls are TRBV5-1 and TRBJ2-1, with D tentatively TRBD2 (5 bases). The V end was cut by 1 base, the J end by 1 base, with 9 bases between. The CDR3 sequence is 15 residues long. Germline values: CDR1 SGHRS, CDR2 YFSETQ.

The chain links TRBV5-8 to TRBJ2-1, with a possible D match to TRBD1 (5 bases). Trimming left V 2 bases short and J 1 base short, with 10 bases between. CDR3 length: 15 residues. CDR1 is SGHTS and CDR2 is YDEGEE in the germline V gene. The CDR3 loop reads CASSFLGASYNEQFF. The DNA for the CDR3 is TGTGCCAGCAGCTTTCTTGGGGCTTCCTACAATGAGCAGTTCTTC.

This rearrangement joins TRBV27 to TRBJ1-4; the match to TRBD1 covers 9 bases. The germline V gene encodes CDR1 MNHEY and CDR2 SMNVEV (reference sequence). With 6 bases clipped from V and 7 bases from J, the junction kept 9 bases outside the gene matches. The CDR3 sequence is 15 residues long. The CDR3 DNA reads TGTGCCAGCAGCCCCCTGGACAGGGGTTTTGAAAAACTGTTTTTT. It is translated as CASSPLDRGFEKLFF.

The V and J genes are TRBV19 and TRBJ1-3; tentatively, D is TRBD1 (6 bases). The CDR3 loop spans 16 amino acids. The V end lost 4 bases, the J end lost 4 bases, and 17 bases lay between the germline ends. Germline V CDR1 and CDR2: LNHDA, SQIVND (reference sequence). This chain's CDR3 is CASSKVAGVIGNTIYF. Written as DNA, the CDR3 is TGTGCCAGTAGTAAGGTGGCAGGGGTGATAGGAAACACCATATATTTT.

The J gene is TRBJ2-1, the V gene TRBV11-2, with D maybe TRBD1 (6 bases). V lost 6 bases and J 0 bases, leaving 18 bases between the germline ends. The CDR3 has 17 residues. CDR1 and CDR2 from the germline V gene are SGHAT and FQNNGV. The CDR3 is CASSRSAGVSSYNEQFF. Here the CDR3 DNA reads TGTGCCAGCAGTCGTTCCGCAGGGGTAAGCTCCTACAATGAGCAGTTCTTC.

The CDR3 DNA is TGCGCCAGCAGCTTTGGGACTAGCGGGAGAGGCGATACGCAGTATTTT. Residues: CASSFGTSGRGDTQYF. V is TRBV5-1 and J is TRBJ2-3; 14 bases align to TRBD2. J lost 6 bases, V lost 2 bases, and 5 bases had no gene match. Germline CDR1 is SGHRS and CDR2 is YFSETQ. CDR3 length: 16 amino acids.

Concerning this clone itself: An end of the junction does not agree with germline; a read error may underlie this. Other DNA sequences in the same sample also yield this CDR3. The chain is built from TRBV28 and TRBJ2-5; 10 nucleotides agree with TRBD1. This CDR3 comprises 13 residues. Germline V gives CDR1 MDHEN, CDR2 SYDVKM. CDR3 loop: CASISGTGETQYF. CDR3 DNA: TGTGCCAGCATCTCGGGGACAGGGGAGACTCAGTACTTC. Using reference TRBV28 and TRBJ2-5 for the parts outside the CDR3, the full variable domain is DVKVTQSSRYLVKRTGEKVFLECVQDMDHENMFWYRQDPGLGLRLIYFSYDVKMKEKGDIPEGYSVSREKKERFSLILESASTNQTSMYLCASISGTGETQYFGPGTRLLVL.

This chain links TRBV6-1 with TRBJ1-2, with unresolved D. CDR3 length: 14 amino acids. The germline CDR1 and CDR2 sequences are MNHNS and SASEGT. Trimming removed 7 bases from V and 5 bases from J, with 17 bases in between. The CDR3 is CASNLSEGRYGYTF. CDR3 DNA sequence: TGTGCCAGCAACCTAAGTGAAGGTCGATATGGCTACACCTTC.

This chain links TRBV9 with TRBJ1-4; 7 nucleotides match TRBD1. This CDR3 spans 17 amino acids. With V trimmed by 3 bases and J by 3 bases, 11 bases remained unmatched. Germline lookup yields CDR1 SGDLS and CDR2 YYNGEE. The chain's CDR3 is CASSASTGPAANEKLFF. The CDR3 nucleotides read TGTGCCAGCAGCGCCTCGACAGGGCCCGCGGCTAATGAAAAACTGTTTTTT.

The DNA of the CDR3 is TGTGCCAGCAGATCCGGACTAGCGGGTTACGAGCAGTACTTC. Translated: CASRSGLAGYEQYF. This sequence joins TRBV6-6 and TRBJ2-7; 11 nucleotides align to TRBD2. Germline CDR1 reads MNHNY; CDR2 reads SVGAGI (reference sequence). V gave up 6 bases and J gave up 4 bases; unmatched junction bases: 5. This CDR3 is 14 amino acids long.

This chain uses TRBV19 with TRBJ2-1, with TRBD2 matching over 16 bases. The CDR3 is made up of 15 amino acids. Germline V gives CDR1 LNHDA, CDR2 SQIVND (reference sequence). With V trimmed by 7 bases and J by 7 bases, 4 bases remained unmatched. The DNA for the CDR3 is TGTGCCAGTACGGGACTAGCGGGAGGGGAGAATGAGCAGTTCTTC. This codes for CASTGLAGGENEQFF.

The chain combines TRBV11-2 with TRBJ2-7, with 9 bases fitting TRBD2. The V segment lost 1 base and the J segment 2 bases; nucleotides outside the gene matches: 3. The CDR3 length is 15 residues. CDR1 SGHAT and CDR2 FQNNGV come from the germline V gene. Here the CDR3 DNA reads TGTGCCAGCAGCTTAGTCATAGCGGGAGCCTACGAGCAGTACTTC. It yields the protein CASSLVIAGAYEQYF.

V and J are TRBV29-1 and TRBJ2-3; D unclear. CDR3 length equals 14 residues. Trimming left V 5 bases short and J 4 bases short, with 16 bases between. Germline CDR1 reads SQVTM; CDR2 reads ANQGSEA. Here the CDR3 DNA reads TGCAGCGTTATAGGTCATGGGATGTCAGATACGCAGTATTTT. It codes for CSVIGHGMSDTQYF.

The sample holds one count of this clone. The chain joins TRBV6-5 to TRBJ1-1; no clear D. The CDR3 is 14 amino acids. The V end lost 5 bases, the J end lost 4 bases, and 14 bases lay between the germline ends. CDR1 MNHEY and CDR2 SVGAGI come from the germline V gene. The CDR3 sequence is CASSAQEAGTEAFF. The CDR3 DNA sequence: TGTGCCAGCAGTGCCCAGGAGGCCGGCACTGAAGCTTTCTTT.

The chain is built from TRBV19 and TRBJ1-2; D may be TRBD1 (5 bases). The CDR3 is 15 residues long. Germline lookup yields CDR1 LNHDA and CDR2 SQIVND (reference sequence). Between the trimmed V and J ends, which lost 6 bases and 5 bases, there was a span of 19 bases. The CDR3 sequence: CASRPTSRDSYGYTF. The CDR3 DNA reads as TGTGCCAGTAGGCCCACGTCCCGGGACTCTTATGGCTACACCTTC.

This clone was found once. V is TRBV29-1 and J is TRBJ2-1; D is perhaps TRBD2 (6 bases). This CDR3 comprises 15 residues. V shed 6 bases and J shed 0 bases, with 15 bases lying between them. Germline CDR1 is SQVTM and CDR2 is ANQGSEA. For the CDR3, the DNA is TGCAGCGTCTTTAGCGGAGTAAGCTCCTACAATGAGCAGTTCTTC. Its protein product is CSVFSGVSSYNEQFF.

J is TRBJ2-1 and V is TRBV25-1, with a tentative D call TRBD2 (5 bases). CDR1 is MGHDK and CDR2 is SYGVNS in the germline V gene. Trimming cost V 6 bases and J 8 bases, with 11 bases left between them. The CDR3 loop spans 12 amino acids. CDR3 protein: CASREDLYEQFF. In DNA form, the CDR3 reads TGTGCCAGCAGGGAGGACCTATATGAGCAGTTCTTC.

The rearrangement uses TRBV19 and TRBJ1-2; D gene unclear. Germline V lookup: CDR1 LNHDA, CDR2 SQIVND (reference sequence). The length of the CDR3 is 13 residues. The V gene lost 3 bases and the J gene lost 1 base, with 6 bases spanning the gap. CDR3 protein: CASSIASNYGYTF. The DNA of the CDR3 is TGTGCCAGTAGTATTGCCAGTAACTATGGCTACACCTTC.

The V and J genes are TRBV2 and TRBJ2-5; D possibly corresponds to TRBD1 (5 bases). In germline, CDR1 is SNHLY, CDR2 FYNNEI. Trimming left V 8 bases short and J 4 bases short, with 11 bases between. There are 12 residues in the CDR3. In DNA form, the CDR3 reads TGTGCCAGCGGAGAAACAGGAGAGACCCAGTACTTC. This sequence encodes CASGETGETQYF.

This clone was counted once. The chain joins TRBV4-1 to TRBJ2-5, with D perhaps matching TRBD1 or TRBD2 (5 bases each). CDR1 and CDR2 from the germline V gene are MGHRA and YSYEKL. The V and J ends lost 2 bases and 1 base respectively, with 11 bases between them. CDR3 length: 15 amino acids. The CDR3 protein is CASSQLVGGQETQYF. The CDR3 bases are TGCGCCAGCAGCCAACTGGTTGGGGGCCAAGAGACCCAGTACTTC.